Shown below are 25 T cell receptor beta chains from a single sample sequenced in a study of CD8+CD57+ T cells in acquired aplastic anemia. Genomic DNA acted as the template from which TCR beta VDJ combination and CDR3 sequence profiling were carried out. TCRdb redid the calling of the reads with MiXCR, one entry per CDR3 protein. The sample carries around 150,000 distinct CDR3 sequences, around 41% recorded once. Sequencing was carried out using sorted CD4+, CD8+, or CD8+CD57+ T cells (not recorded which) from PBMCs. Receptor source: a human donor in good health, serving as a control.

This clonotype has a count of ten or more. V and J are TRBV5-1 and TRBJ2-5, with D possibly matching TRBD2 (5 bases). CDR1 is SGHRS and CDR2 is YFSETQ in the germline V gene. Trimming cost V 0 bases and J 1 base, with 16 bases left between them. The CDR3 is 17 residues long. CDR3 sequence (DNA): TGCGCCAGCAGCTTGGGACCACACCCGGGGTTCCAAGAGACCCAGTACTTC. This translates into CASSLGPHPGFQETQYF.

The V and J genes are TRBV7-9 and TRBJ1-2, with TRBD1 matching over 9 bases. The CDR3 sequence is 15 residues long. The germline CDR1 and CDR2 sequences are SEHNR and FQNEAQ (reference sequence). V was pared by 1 base and J by 8 bases, with 8 bases of the junction left unmatched. Here the CDR3 DNA reads TGTGCCAGCAGCTTAGAGAGGGTACAGGGGGCCGGCTACACCTTC. Its protein is CASSLERVQGAGYTF.

The chain combines TRBV20-1 with TRBJ2-1, with 8 nucleotides matching TRBD2. Germline CDR1 and CDR2: DFQATT and SNEGSKA (reference sequence). The CDR3 consists of 18 residues. V shed 1 base, J shed 10 bases, and the junction held 21 bases outside the gene matches. The CDR3 loop is CSARVGSPGLGPYSEQFF. The CDR3 DNA sequence: TGCAGTGCTAGAGTAGGCAGTCCGGGACTAGGCCCGTACAGCGAGCAGTTCTTC.

V gene TRBV29-1 combines with J gene TRBJ1-2; no definite D call. CDR1 and CDR2 (germline): SQVTM, ANQGSEA. Trimming left V 1 base short and J 4 bases short, with 7 bases between. The CDR3 covers 12 residues. The CDR3, as DNA: TGCAGCGTTGAAGGCGGTTTCTATGGCTACACCTTC. Protein product: CSVEGGFYGYTF.

This chain connects TRBV5-6 to TRBJ2-7; weak D call: TRBD2 (5 bases). CDR3 length: 14 residues. Germline values: CDR1 SGHDT, CDR2 YYEEEE. Trimming removed 4 bases at V and 0 bases at J, with 11 bases between. In DNA, the CDR3 is TGTGCCAGCAGCGTCGGACGGGACTCCTACGAGCAGTACTTC. This translates into CASSVGRDSYEQYF.

This clonotype was observed many times. V is TRBV18 and J is TRBJ1-6; 7 bases agree with TRBD1. J lost 10 bases, V lost 3 bases, and 6 bases had no gene match. The CDR3 runs 14 residues. Germline V CDR1 and CDR2: KGHSH, LQKENI. The DNA of the CDR3 is TGTGCCAGCTCACCGCGACAGGGAGGATCACCCCTCCACTTT. It codes for CASSPRQGGSPLHF.

V is TRBV9 and J is TRBJ1-2; 7 nucleotides match TRBD1. The CDR3 runs to 14 residues. The junction had 8 bases not matched to a gene; V was cut back by 5 bases and J by 4 bases. The germline V gene encodes CDR1 SGDLS and CDR2 YYNGEE. CDR3 coding DNA: TGTGCCAGCAGTATCGGGACAGCCCGCTATGGCTACACCTTC. Protein sequence: CASSIGTARYGYTF. The full variable domain, with the rest looked up from reference TRBV9 and TRBJ1-2, is DSGVTQTPKHLITATGQRVTLRCSPRSGDLSVYWYQQSLDQGLQFLIQYYNGEERAKGNILERFSAQQFPDLHSELNLSSLELGDSALYFCASSIGTARYGYTFGSGTRLTVV.

The rearrangement links TRBV2 to TRBJ2-2; 10 bases are shared with TRBD2. With V trimmed by 10 bases and J by 4 bases, 6 bases remained unmatched. The CDR3 extends over 14 amino acids. Germline V gene sequence: CDR1 SNHLY, CDR2 FYNNEI. The CDR3 region has the DNA TGTGCCACCGTGGGACTAGCGCTCACCGGGGAGCTGTTTTTT. This translates into CATVGLALTGELFF. Filled out from reference TRBV2 and TRBJ2-2, the complete variable domain reads EPEVTQTPSHQVTQMGQEVILRCVPISNHLYFYWYRQILGQKVEFLVSFYNNEISEKSEIFDDQFSVERPDGSNFTLKIRSTKLEDSAMYFCATVGLALTGELFFGEGSRLTVL.

This rearrangement joins TRBV12-3 or TRBV12-4 to TRBJ2-3; 9 bases align to TRBD2. J lost 3 bases, V lost 6 bases, and 10 bases had no gene match. The CDR3 extends over 16 amino acids. This CDR3 reads CASSPNSGSWTDTQYF. CDR3 coding DNA: TGTGCCAGCAGCCCAAATAGCGGGAGTTGGACAGATACGCAGTATTTT.

This clonotype was seen repeatedly, ten times or more. V usage is TRBV12-3 or TRBV12-4 and J usage is TRBJ2-7, with 11 nucleotides matching TRBD2. The CDR3 is made up of 19 amino acids. J lost 4 bases, V lost 5 bases, and 19 bases had no gene match. This CDR3 reads CASSTTLAGVIRLGYEQYF. CDR3 DNA: TGTGCCAGCAGTACCACACTAGCGGGAGTAATCCGCTTAGGGTACGAGCAGTACTTC.

Notes on this clonotype: A read error may account for a junction end that differs from germline. J is TRBJ1-4 and V is TRBV20-1; TRBD1 might be the D (6 bases). CDR3 length: 14 residues. Germline V CDR1 and CDR2: DFQATT, SNEGSKA (reference sequence). For the CDR3, the DNA is TGCAGTGCCAGAGGGGGGACGGGACGTGAAAAGCTGTTTTTT. Encoded protein: CSARGGTGREKLFF.

The V call is TRBV20-1, the J call TRBJ1-5; unclear D gene. Germline CDR1 reads DFQATT; CDR2 reads SNEGSKA (reference sequence). Trimming pared 1 base from V and 4 bases from J, leaving 11 bases between. This CDR3 is built from 14 residues. CDR3 bases: TGCAGTGCTAGAGGTCGCCAGACTAATCAGCCCCAGCATTTT. Its protein is CSARGRQTNQPQHF.

This clonotype occurred many times. The chain is built from TRBV19 and TRBJ1-2, with D perhaps TRBD1 (5 bases). Germline values: CDR1 LNHDA, CDR2 SQIVND (reference sequence). CDR3 length equals 13 residues. The V gene lost 3 bases and the J gene lost 8 bases, with 13 bases spanning the gap. In nucleotides, the CDR3 is TGTGCCAGTAGTATGGCGGGGGTCCTGGGCTACACCTTC. The encoded protein is CASSMAGVLGYTF.

This clonotype was counted many times. The rearrangement joins TRBV2 to TRBJ2-5, with 8 bases lining up with TRBD2. The CDR3 sequence is 14 residues long. J lost 2 bases, V lost 6 bases, and 5 bases had no gene match. Germline-derived CDR1 and CDR2 are SNHLY and FYNNEI. CDR3 protein: CASRGLGTQETQYF. The CDR3 nucleotides are TGTGCCAGCAGGGGACTAGGGACGCAAGAGACCCAGTACTTC.

The J gene is TRBJ2-7, the V gene TRBV7-2, with D perhaps matching TRBD2 (6 bases). CDR1 and CDR2 (germline): SGHTA, FQGNSA. V was pared by 6 bases and J by 5 bases, with 14 bases between. The CDR3 totals 13 residues. As DNA, the CDR3 is TGTGCCAGCAGGGGGACTGCAACCCACGAGCAGTACTTC. Protein product: CASRGTATHEQYF.

The J gene is TRBJ2-7, the V gene TRBV25-1; TRBD2 agrees at 10 bases. J was trimmed by 5 bases and V by 6 bases; bases with no gene match: 10. This CDR3 has 15 residues. Germline CDR1 reads MGHDK; CDR2 reads SYGVNS. The CDR3 nucleotides read TGTGCCAGCAGCGCAGGGACTAGCGTGTTCAACGAGCAGTACTTC. Translation: CASSAGTSVFNEQYF.

This clonotype was picked up many times. The V call is TRBV5-1, the J call TRBJ1-2, with 9 positions matching TRBD1. Germline V gene sequence: CDR1 SGHRS, CDR2 YFSETQ. The V segment lost 5 bases and the J segment 2 bases; nucleotides outside the gene matches: 7. The CDR3 has 15 amino acids. The CDR3 sequence is CASRTRDRENYGYTF. The DNA of the CDR3 is TGCGCCAGCAGGACTAGGGACAGGGAAAACTATGGCTACACCTTC. Variable domain in full (rest from reference TRBV5-1 and TRBJ1-2): KAGVTQTPRYLIKTRGQQVTLSCSPISGHRSVSWYQQTPGQGLQFLFEYFSETQRNKGNFPGRFSGRQFSNSRSEMNVSTLELGDSALYLCASRTRDRENYGYTFGSGTRLTVV.

In the case of this clonotype: A much larger clone differs by one base, so this may be a read error. The chain recombines TRBV28 with TRBJ1-2; tentative D call: TRBD1 (6 bases). In germline, CDR1 is MDHEN, CDR2 SYDVKM. The CDR3 consists of 15 residues. The CDR3 region is CASWAGDFANYGHTF. DNA for the CDR3: TGTGCCAGCTGGGCAGGGGACTTTGCTAACTATGGCCACACCTTC.

This clonotype was counted many times. This sequence joins TRBV10-3 and TRBJ2-1, with 12 bases identical to TRBD2. V dropped 0 bases and J dropped 4; count of bases not matched to a gene: 4. This CDR3 is built from 17 residues. The germline V gene encodes CDR1 ENHRY and CDR2 SYGVKD. The DNA for the CDR3 is TGTGCCATCAGTGAGTCCCCTAGCGGGAGGGCTTACAATGAGCAGTTCTTC. Its protein product is CAISESPSGRAYNEQFF.

The J gene is TRBJ2-2, the V gene TRBV30, with TRBD1 as a possible D gene (5 bases). Deletions cut 5 bases from V and 2 bases from J, with 21 bases between. The CDR3 is 17 residues long. In germline, CDR1 is GTSNPN, CDR2 SVGIG (reference sequence). The CDR3 protein is CAWSEKPLDRNTGELFF. The CDR3 coding sequence is TGTGCCTGGTCCGAGAAGCCCCTTGACAGAAACACCGGGGAGCTGTTTTTT. The entire variable domain, with the rest obtained from reference TRBV30 and TRBJ2-2, is as follows: SQTIHQWPATLVQPVGSPLSLECTVEGTSNPNLYWYRQAAGRGLQLLFYSVGIGQISSEVPQNLSASRPQDRQFILSSKKLLLSDSGFYLCAWSEKPLDRNTGELFFGEGSRLTVL.

This chain links TRBV27 with TRBJ2-5; D not resolved. The CDR3 has 13 amino acids. Germline-derived CDR1 and CDR2 are MNHEY and SMNVEV (reference sequence). The ends were cut back, 4 bases at V and 1 base at J, with 7 bases in the middle. Here the CDR3 reads CASSSYRQETQYF. CDR3 nucleotides: TGTGCCAGCAGTTCGTACCGCCAAGAGACCCAGTACTTC.

This clonotype was recorded many times. The chain carries TRBV11-2 and TRBJ2-7; 10 bases map to TRBD2. Germline trimming cut 5 bases from V and 0 bases from J; bases unmatched to any gene: 7. In germline, CDR1 is SGHAT, CDR2 FQNNGV. CDR3 size: 16 residues. The chain's CDR3 is CASSGGSSGSSYEQYF. CDR3 sequence (DNA): TGTGCCAGCAGCGGGGGGTCTAGCGGGAGCTCCTACGAGCAGTACTTC.

As DNA, the CDR3 is TGTGCCAGCAGTTCCGTAGAGACCCAGTACTTC. Amino acids: CASSSVETQYF. The chain links TRBV12-3 or TRBV12-4 to TRBJ2-5; D remains ambiguous. The ends were cut back, 4 bases at V and 4 bases at J, with 4 bases in the middle. This CDR3 contains 11 residues.

The table lists this clonotype with many counts. This chain connects TRBV11-2 to TRBJ1-2, with D possibly being TRBD1 (5 bases). The germline V gene has CDR1 SGHAT and CDR2 FQNNGV. The CDR3 is 13 amino acids. Trimming shortened V by 2 bases and J by 8 bases, and 12 bases separated the two germline ends. The CDR3 here is CASSLQGPQGYTF. The CDR3 coding sequence is TGTGCCAGCAGCTTACAGGGCCCTCAGGGCTACACCTTC.

There are many counts of this clonotype. The V and J genes are TRBV20-1 and TRBJ1-5, with 9 bases that match TRBD1. V dropped 5 bases and J dropped 6; count of bases not matched to a gene: 17. This CDR3 region has 17 residues. Germline assignment: CDR1 DFQATT and CDR2 SNEGSKA (reference sequence). CDR3 loop: CSARMPGQGFASQPQHF. Written as DNA, the CDR3 is TGCAGTGCTCGGATGCCGGGACAGGGTTTCGCGTCTCAGCCCCAGCATTTT.